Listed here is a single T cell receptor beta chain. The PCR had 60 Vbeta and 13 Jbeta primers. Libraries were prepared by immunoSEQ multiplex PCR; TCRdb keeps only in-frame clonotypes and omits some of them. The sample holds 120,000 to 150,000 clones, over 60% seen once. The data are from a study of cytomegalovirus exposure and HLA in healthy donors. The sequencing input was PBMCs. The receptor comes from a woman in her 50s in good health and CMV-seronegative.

The DNA of the CDR3 is TGTGCCAGCAGGCCGGGACAGGGTGGTTCACCCCTCCACTTT. This encodes CASRPGQGGSPLHF. V usage is TRBV6-5 and J usage is TRBJ1-6; 9 bases are a match to TRBD1. The CDR3 totals 14 residues. V was pared by 6 bases and J by 9 bases, with 6 bases of the junction left unmatched. CDR1 and CDR2 from the germline V gene are MNHEY and SVGAGI.